This TCR beta chain comes out of a study of T cell changes during pregnancy in multiple sclerosis. The assay was immunoSEQ multiplex PCR, and TCRdb's table has in-frame clones only and misses some. Among about 68,000 clones listed, more than 80% were seen once. Germline V gene data show CDR1 as LNHDA and CDR2 as SQIVND (reference sequence). The V segment lost 8 bases and the J segment 5 bases; nucleotides outside the gene matches: 7. This CDR3 has 14 amino acids. Sequences were derived from peripheral blood, sampled in the second trimester of pregnancy. This clonotype originated in a female donor with multiple sclerosis, enrolled in a pregnancy study. The rearrangement joins TRBV19 to TRBJ2-1; 9 nucleotides match TRBD1. In nucleotides, the CDR3 is TGTGCCAGTGTCACGCGACAGGGGGACAATGAGCAGTTCTTC. This encodes CASVTRQGDNEQFF.